This T cell receptor (beta chain) was observed in a study of OX40 agonist ivuxolimab in advanced cancers. Study-wide results and limits: In CD8+ T cells, expanded clones were on average more numerous than in CD4+. CD4+ and CD8+ T cells in blood underwent clonal expansion by week 6 at 0.1 to 3.0 mg/kg.

This clone was observed a single time. The antigen is undetermined. Blood sampling was done at baseline, cycle 4 day 1, and cycle 7 day 1. The assay was immunoSEQ multiplex PCR, and TCRdb's table has in-frame clones only and misses some. This table holds tens of thousands of clones, about 90% found once. This CDR3 comprises 16 residues. The V segment lost 0 bases and the J segment 1 base; nucleotides outside the gene matches: 2. In germline, CDR1 is SGHRS, CDR2 YFSETQ. The chain has TRBV5-1 and TRBJ2-7, with 12 nucleotides matching TRBD2. The sequence was obtained from an adult with an advanced solid tumor such as melanoma, head and neck, liver or kidney cancer. The starting material was CD4+ or CD8+ T cells sorted from blood, obtained in a trial of the OX40 agonist ivuxolimab. CDR3 nucleotide sequence: TGCGCCAGCAGCTTGGAGGGACTAGCGGGTTCCTACGAGCAGTACTTC. It codes for CASSLEGLAGSYEQYF.